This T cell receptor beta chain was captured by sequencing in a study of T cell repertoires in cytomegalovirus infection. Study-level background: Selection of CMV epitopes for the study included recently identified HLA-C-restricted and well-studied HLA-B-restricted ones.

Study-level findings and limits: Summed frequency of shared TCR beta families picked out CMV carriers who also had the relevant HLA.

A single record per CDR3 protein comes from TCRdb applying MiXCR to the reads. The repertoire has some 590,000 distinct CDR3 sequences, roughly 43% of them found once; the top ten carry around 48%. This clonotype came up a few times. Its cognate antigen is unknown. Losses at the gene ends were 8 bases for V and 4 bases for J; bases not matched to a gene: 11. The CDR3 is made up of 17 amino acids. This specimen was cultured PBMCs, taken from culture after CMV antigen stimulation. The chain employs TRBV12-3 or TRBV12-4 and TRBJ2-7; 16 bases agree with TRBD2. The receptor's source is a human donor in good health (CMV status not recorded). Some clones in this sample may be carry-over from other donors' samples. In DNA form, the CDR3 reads TGTGCCAGCTCGGCCGGGACTAGCGGGAGGGCCAGGTACGAGCAGTACTTC. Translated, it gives CASSAGTSGRARYEQYF.